The 22 T cell receptor beta chains below all came from one sample that was sequenced in a study of T-cell reconstitution after alpha-beta-depleted transplantation in children. Construction of the TCRbeta library involved unique molecular identifiers. TCRdb processed the PCR reads anew with MiXCR; each CDR3 protein has one entry. Of hundreds of thousands of distinct CDR3 sequences in the sample, roughly 15% were seen once. Sample: PBMCs, taken from the stem cell graft. All receptors come from a human donor who donated a stem cell graft to a child with Fanconi anemia.

This clonotype occurred a few times. The chain combines TRBV29-1 with TRBJ2-3; D tentatively reads TRBD1 or TRBD2 (5 bases each). The CDR3 is made up of 14 amino acids. From germline, CDR1 is SQVTM and CDR2 ANQGSEA. The V gene lost 3 bases and the J gene lost 0 bases, with 10 bases spanning the gap. In nucleotides, the CDR3 is TGCAGCGTTGAGAGGGGCACTAGCACAGATACGCAGTATTTT. It translates to CSVERGTSTDTQYF.

There are many counts of this clonotype. The V gene is TRBV12-3 or TRBV12-4, the J gene TRBJ2-2; TRBD1 agrees at 7 bases. This CDR3 spans 14 amino acids. After removal of 6 bases from V and 1 base from J, the junction contained 2 bases not matched to a gene. Here the CDR3 reads CASRRDRNTGELFF. Here the CDR3 DNA reads TGTGCCAGCAGAAGGGACAGGAACACCGGGGAGCTGTTTTTT.

This clonotype was observed a few times. The chain employs TRBV6-1 and TRBJ2-1, with D perhaps TRBD2 (5 bases). Trimming cost V 7 bases and J 5 bases, with 15 bases left between them. CDR1 MNHNS and CDR2 SASEGT come from the germline V gene. The CDR3 runs to 14 residues. The CDR3 bases are TGTGCCAGCAAGCCTAGCAGATATGACAATGAGCAGTTCTTC. Its protein is CASKPSRYDNEQFF.

There are many counts of this clonotype. V gene TRBV11-2 combines with J gene TRBJ2-1; D might be TRBD1 (5 bases). The CDR3 is made up of 16 amino acids. V dropped 2 bases and J dropped 0 bases, with 11 bases sitting between them. Germline V gene data show CDR1 as SGHAT and CDR2 as FQNNGV. DNA for the CDR3: TGTGCCAGCAGCTTACCCGACAGTGACTCCTACAATGAGCAGTTCTTC. Translated, it gives CASSLPDSDSYNEQFF.

The V call is TRBV2, the J call TRBJ2-3; D possibly matches TRBD1 or TRBD2 (5 bases each). The CDR3 length is 14 residues. V was cut by 4 bases and J by 3 bases, with 11 bases left in between. Looked up from germline, CDR1 is SNHLY and CDR2 is FYNNEI. The CDR3, as DNA: TGTGCCAGCAGTGGAGGGGACGTTACAGATACGCAGTATTTT. Protein sequence: CASSGGDVTDTQYF.

This clonotype was counted a few times. V gene TRBV20-1 combines with J gene TRBJ1-3, with D possibly matching TRBD1 (6 bases). The CDR3 spans 14 residues. V dropped 4 bases and J dropped 0 bases, with 10 bases sitting between them. Germline lookup yields CDR1 DFQATT and CDR2 SNEGSKA (reference sequence). The DNA of the CDR3 is TGCAGTGCTACGGACAGACGCTCTGGAAACACCATATATTTT. Translation gives CSATDRRSGNTIYF.

CDR3: CASSQGGTSGYNEQFF. The CDR3 DNA reads TGTGCCAGCAGCCAAGGAGGGACTAGCGGCTACAATGAGCAGTTCTTC. The J gene is TRBJ2-1, the V gene TRBV4-2, with TRBD2 matching 11 bases. CDR3 length: 16 amino acids. Germline-derived CDR1 and CDR2 are LGHNA and YNFKEQ. After removal of 1 base from V and 3 bases from J, the junction contained 2 bases not matched to a gene.

This clonotype was seen a handful of times. This chain uses TRBV29-1 with TRBJ1-6, with 10 bases fitting TRBD1. V shed 6 bases and J 7 bases; nucleotides not matched to a gene: 3. This CDR3 has 13 amino acids. Per germline, CDR1 SQVTM and CDR2 ANQGSEA. The CDR3 region is CSVKGQGNSPLHF. CDR3 in DNA: TGCAGCGTGAAGGGACAGGGGAATTCACCCCTCCACTTT.

This clonotype was counted only a few times. J is TRBJ2-2 and V is TRBV20-1; no definite D call. This CDR3 is built from 13 residues. V lost 1 base, J lost 2 bases, and 5 bases lay in between. Germline CDR1 DFQATT, CDR2 SNEGSKA (reference sequence). This CDR3 reads CSARGHNTGELFF. DNA of the CDR3: TGCAGTGCTAGAGGACACAACACCGGGGAGCTGTTTTTT.

This clonotype was picked up many times. This sequence joins TRBV5-1 and TRBJ1-1; D is perhaps TRBD1 (5 bases). V was clipped by 5 bases and J by 4 bases, with 15 bases between them. CDR3 length equals 14 residues. Per germline, CDR1 SGHRS and CDR2 YFSETQ. The CDR3 coding sequence is TGCGCCAGCAGGACGGGGCTACTGAGCACTGAAGCTTTCTTT. This gives the protein CASRTGLLSTEAFF.

J is TRBJ2-3 and V is TRBV20-1; TRBD2 matches 13 bases. With V trimmed by 6 bases and J by 3 bases, 3 bases remained unmatched. The germline gives CDR1 DFQATT, CDR2 SNEGSKA (reference sequence). This CDR3 has 14 amino acids. CDR3: CSARTSGGTDTQYF. The CDR3 DNA sequence: TGCAGTGCCCGGACTAGCGGGGGTACAGATACGCAGTATTTT.

This clonotype has only a few counts. The genes are TRBV6-5 and TRBJ2-1; 8 bases are shared with TRBD2. This CDR3 region has 12 residues. Germline V gene lookup returns CDR1 MNHEY and CDR2 SVGAGI. With V trimmed by 2 bases and J by 14 bases, 5 bases remained unmatched. The CDR3 region has the DNA TGTGCCAGCAGTTACCAGCGGGGGCGGGAGTTCTTC. Translating gives CASSYQRGREFF.

This clonotype came up many times. J is TRBJ2-5 and V is TRBV29-1; D remains unclear. Between the trimmed V and J ends, which lost 6 bases and 2 bases, there was a span of 10 bases. Looked up from germline, CDR1 is SQVTM and CDR2 is ANQGSEA. The CDR3 runs to 12 residues. The CDR3 bases are TGCAGCGTCTCACTGATTCAAGAGACCCAGTACTTC. This translates into CSVSLIQETQYF.

This rearrangement joins TRBV7-8 to TRBJ2-5; no reliable D call. Germline V gene data show CDR1 as SGHVS and CDR2 as FQNEAQ. The CDR3 consists of 13 residues. Trimming took 3 bases from V and 5 from J, leaving 10 bases between them. CDR3 in DNA: TGTGCCAGCAGCTTTCCGGTCCGGGAGACCCAGTACTTC. Translated, it gives CASSFPVRETQYF.

The rearrangement joins TRBV7-8 to TRBJ1-2; D is perhaps TRBD1 (5 bases). The germline CDR1 and CDR2 sequences are SGHVS and FQNEAQ. V gave up 2 bases and J gave up 9 bases, with 16 bases separating them. This CDR3 contains 14 residues. The CDR3 is CASSLRERRGSYTF. CDR3 in DNA: TGTGCCAGCAGCTTACGGGAACGACGGGGGAGCTACACCTTC.

This chain uses TRBV27 with TRBJ2-3; D is perhaps TRBD1 (6 bases). V gave up 4 bases and J gave up 1 base, with 15 bases separating them. The CDR3 runs 16 residues. Germline values: CDR1 MNHEY, CDR2 SMNVEV (reference sequence). CDR3 in amino acids: CASSSYQGLGTDTQYF. DNA of the CDR3: TGTGCCAGCAGTTCCTATCAGGGGCTCGGCACAGATACGCAGTATTTT.

This clonotype has ten or more counts. The DNA of the CDR3 is TGTGCCAGCACCGGAATGAACTTGGGTGGCTACACCTTC. It specifies CASTGMNLGGYTF. The chain recombines TRBV28 with TRBJ1-2, with D uncertain. CDR1 and CDR2 from the germline V gene are MDHEN and SYDVKM. The CDR3 has 13 residues. The V and J ends lost 7 bases and 7 bases respectively, with 16 bases between them.

The chain recombines TRBV11-2 with TRBJ2-7; D might be TRBD2 (5 bases). V lost 1 base, J lost 7 bases, and 14 bases lay in between. The germline V gene encodes CDR1 SGHAT and CDR2 FQNNGV. The CDR3 is 14 residues long. The DNA for the CDR3 is TGTGCCAGCAGCTTAGGGCCGGGGTTTGCGGAGCAGTACGTC. Amino acid sequence: CASSLGPGFAEQYV.

The chain links TRBV20-1 to TRBJ1-4, with unresolved D. There are 14 residues in the CDR3. Trimming took off 6 bases at V and 9 bases at J, with 20 bases between the two ends. CDR1 is DFQATT, CDR2 SNEGSKA, per germline (reference sequence). The CDR3 loop is CSAVETLRPQKLFF. CDR3 sequence (DNA): TGCAGTGCCGTAGAGACCCTTCGTCCTCAAAAACTGTTTTTT.

This sequence joins TRBV6-1 and TRBJ1-1, with a tentative D call TRBD1 (5 bases). The CDR3 has 15 amino acids. Germline CDR1 and CDR2: MNHNS and SASEGT. Deletions cut 8 bases from V and 1 base from J, with 17 bases between. In DNA form, the CDR3 reads TGTGCCAGCCGCCGGGGGGGAACCTCGAACACTGAAGCTTTCTTT. The encoded protein is CASRRGGTSNTEAFF.

The chain uses TRBV6-6 and TRBJ2-1; D gene ambiguous. CDR1 MNHNY and CDR2 SVGAGI come from the germline V gene (reference sequence). Trimming left V 7 bases short and J 4 bases short, with 8 bases between. This CDR3 comprises 12 residues. In DNA, the CDR3 is TGTGCCAGCATAGGAACTTACAATGAGCAGTTCTTC. This translates into CASIGTYNEQFF.

The chain employs TRBV7-9 and TRBJ1-1, with D possibly being TRBD1 (6 bases). Germline loops: CDR1 SEHNR, CDR2 FQNEAQ (reference sequence). The CDR3 contains 16 residues. Between the trimmed V and J ends, which lost 4 bases and 1 base, there was a span of 16 bases. In DNA, the CDR3 is TGTGCCAGCAGCTCCGGGACACACCTGAGGAACACTGAAGCTTTCTTT. Protein product: CASSSGTHLRNTEAFF.